Shown below are 17 T cell receptor beta chains from a single sample sequenced in a study of shared clonotypes between healthy human individuals. Naive CD8 cells lacked CD45RO, underwent positive selection for CCR7 and left out terminally differentiated effector memory CD45RA+ cells. Method: immunoSEQ multiplex PCR; TCRdb's copy keeps in-frame clones and lacks some. Of about 2.1 million clones listed, about 94% are singletons. The sequenced material came from naive CD8+ T cells from PBMCs. The source is a man aged 18 to 30 in good health. Some clones in this sample may be carry-over from other donors' samples.

With regard to this clone: Other DNA sequences in the same sample also yield this CDR3. This chain uses TRBV2 with TRBJ1-5; D gene unclear. With 2 bases removed from V and 1 base from J, the gap between germline ends came to 6 bases. The CDR3 has 14 amino acids. Looked up from germline, CDR1 is SNHLY and CDR2 is FYNNEI. CDR3 sequence: CASSESQSNQPQHF. DNA of the CDR3: TGTGCCAGCAGTGAATCCCAGAGCAATCAGCCCCAGCATTTT. Based on the CDR3 plus reference TRBV2 and TRBJ1-5, the full variable domain is EPEVTQTPSHQVTQMGQEVILRCVPISNHLYFYWYRQILGQKVEFLVSFYNNEISEKSEIFDDQFSVERPDGSNFTLKIRSTKLEDSAMYFCASSESQSNQPQHFGDGTRLSIL.

This rearrangement joins TRBV6-4 to TRBJ1-2; 9 bases align to TRBD1. V was clipped by 2 bases and J by 8 bases; unmatched bases: 9. CDR1 is MRHNA and CDR2 is SNTAGT in the germline V gene. This CDR3 is 15 amino acids long. CDR3 bases: TGTGCCAGCAGTGACACAGGACAGGGGACGGCCGGCTACACCTTC. Protein sequence: CASSDTGQGTAGYTF.

J is TRBJ2-1 and V is TRBV7-9, with TRBD2 matching 7 bases. V was clipped by 0 bases and J by 6 bases; unmatched bases: 8. Germline-derived CDR1 and CDR2 are SEHNR and FQNEAQ (reference sequence). The CDR3 has 16 residues. The CDR3 region has the DNA TGTGCCAGCAGCTTAGCAGGGCACCGGGGGGTCAATGAGCAGTTCTTC. Amino acid sequence: CASSLAGHRGVNEQFF.

The gene calls are TRBV10-3 and TRBJ2-3, with 8 bases identical to TRBD2. The J segment lost 3 bases and the V segment lost 6 bases, leaving 8 bases of the junction unmatched. Per the germline V gene, CDR1 is ENHRY and CDR2 is SYGVKD. CDR3 size: 15 residues. The CDR3 reads CAISDSGGTTDTQYF. CDR3 nucleotides: TGTGCCATCAGCGACAGCGGGGGAACGACAGATACGCAGTATTTT.

This clone appeared a single time. Other DNA sequences from this sample encode an identical CDR3 as well. The genes are TRBV6-5 and TRBJ2-3; D possibly uses TRBD1 or TRBD2 (5 bases each). Germline V gives CDR1 MNHEY, CDR2 SVGAGI. V was cut by 0 bases and J by 2 bases, with 9 bases left in between. The length of the CDR3 is 15 residues. DNA of the CDR3: TGTGCCAGCAGTTACTCGAGGGGCCCCACAGATACGCAGTATTTT. As protein: CASSYSRGPTDTQYF.

The J gene is TRBJ2-7, the V gene TRBV11-2; TRBD1 matches at 9 bases. This CDR3 is built from 19 residues. V gave up 2 bases and J gave up 2 bases; unmatched junction bases: 16. Looked up from germline, CDR1 is SGHAT and CDR2 is FQNNGV. CDR3 coding DNA: TGTGCCAGCAGCTTACATCCCTCGACAGGGGGGAAGGTAACCTACGAGCAGTACTTC. It codes for CASSLHPSTGGKVTYEQYF.

The sample holds a few counts of this clone. This chain uses TRBV4-1 with TRBJ1-2; D ambiguous. Germline CDR1 is MGHRA and CDR2 is YSYEKL. Trimming stripped 3 bases from V and 4 bases from J, with 12 bases between. This CDR3 region has 14 residues. DNA of the CDR3: TGCGCCAGCAGCCAGTCTCATGGAGGCTATGGCTACACCTTC. This encodes CASSQSHGGYGYTF.

This chain joins TRBV6-5 and TRBJ2-5; TRBD2 matches at 7 bases. Per germline, CDR1 MNHEY and CDR2 SVGAGI. J lost 5 bases, V lost 1 base, and 10 bases had no gene match. This CDR3 contains 16 residues. The CDR3 DNA sequence: TGTGCCAGCAGTTACTTGCGGGGGAGTACTTCGGAGACCCAGTACTTC. It encodes CASSYLRGSTSETQYF.

The CDR3 protein is CASSPTGHGAEAFF. Here the CDR3 DNA reads TGCGCCAGCAGCCCCACCGGGCACGGGGCTGAAGCTTTCTTT. The V gene is TRBV5-1, the J gene TRBJ1-1; D is uncertain. The CDR3 totals 14 residues. CDR1 is SGHRS and CDR2 is YFSETQ in the germline V gene. V dropped 4 bases and J dropped 6 bases, with 16 bases sitting between them.

V usage is TRBV6-1 and J usage is TRBJ1-2; 9 bases align to TRBD1. In germline, CDR1 is MNHNS, CDR2 SASEGT. The CDR3 sequence is 15 residues long. The trim removed 4 bases at V and 7 bases at J, leaving 10 bases unmatched. This chain's CDR3 is CASSVTGGAWGGYTF. CDR3 in DNA: TGTGCCAGCAGTGTAACAGGGGGCGCTTGGGGTGGCTACACCTTC.

The CDR3 nucleotides are TGTGCCAGCAGCCCCATCCCTACTGAAGCTTTCTTT. Its translation is CASSPIPTEAFF. This chain joins TRBV28 and TRBJ1-1; D is uncertain. Germline V lookup: CDR1 MDHEN, CDR2 SYDVKM. V lost 6 bases and J lost 5, with 10 bases in between. CDR3 length equals 12 residues.

The chain links TRBV19 to TRBJ2-1; 9 positions match TRBD1. The CDR3 has 15 amino acids. The germline V gene encodes CDR1 LNHDA and CDR2 SQIVND (reference sequence). The V gene end was trimmed by 6 bases and the J gene end by 3 bases; junction bases not matched to a gene: 6. The CDR3: CASRRGQGNYNEQFF. In nucleotides, the CDR3 is TGTGCCAGTAGACGGGGACAGGGAAACTACAATGAGCAGTTCTTC.

A single count supports this clone. The chain carries TRBV28 and TRBJ2-7, with 10 bases aligning to TRBD2. The V gene end was trimmed by 5 bases and the J gene end by 5 bases; junction bases not matched to a gene: 12. Germline V gene data show CDR1 as MDHEN and CDR2 as SYDVKM. The CDR3 extends over 16 amino acids. The CDR3 reads CASSPTAGGPFHEQYF. For the CDR3, the DNA is TGTGCCAGCAGTCCTACAGCGGGAGGGCCTTTCCACGAGCAGTACTTC.

The V gene is TRBV27, the J gene TRBJ2-7; 9 nucleotides agree with TRBD1. V shed 2 bases and J 6 bases; nucleotides not matched to a gene: 5. The CDR3 covers 14 residues. Germline assignment: CDR1 MNHEY and CDR2 SMNVEV (reference sequence). CDR3 nucleotide sequence: TGTGCCAGCAGTTTAGATGGGACAGGGCTCGAGCAGTACTTC. This sequence encodes CASSLDGTGLEQYF.

The chain couples TRBV7-9 to TRBJ2-1; perhaps TRBD2 as D (6 bases). Per the germline V gene, CDR1 is SEHNR and CDR2 is FQNEAQ (reference sequence). V lost 5 bases and J lost 7, with 12 bases in between. This CDR3 is 13 amino acids long. The CDR3 region has the DNA TGTGCCAGCAGCATTGGGACTTATAATGAGCAGTTCTTC. Amino acid sequence: CASSIGTYNEQFF.

This chain joins TRBV7-9 and TRBJ2-5; unclear D gene. Between the trimmed V and J ends, which lost 5 bases and 5 bases, there was a span of 12 bases. Germline CDR1 reads SEHNR; CDR2 reads FQNEAQ (reference sequence). The CDR3 runs to 13 residues. DNA of the CDR3: TGTGCCAGCAGCCCCCCCGTAAAGGAGACCCAGTACTTC. It codes for CASSPPVKETQYF.

This sequence joins TRBV4-3 and TRBJ2-7; no definite D call. Trimming shortened V by 3 bases and J by 3 bases, and 15 bases separated the two germline ends. CDR3 length: 15 amino acids. CDR1 and CDR2 from the germline V gene are LGHNA and YSLEER. For the CDR3, the DNA is TGCGCCAGCAGCCACTCCTCCTCCCCGGACTACGAGCAGTACTTC. Its protein product is CASSHSSSPDYEQYF.